Following are 8 T cell receptor beta chains from one sample sequenced in a study of T-cell memory formation after mild COVID-19. TCRdb analysed the 5' RACE reads with MiXCR anew, one entry per CDR3 protein. The sample yields just over 350,000 distinct CDR3 sequences, approximately 15% seen once. Sequenced sample: PBMCs or a T cell subset sorted from them (not recorded which). These receptors were taken from a man between 18 and 29 years old who had mild COVID-19 (a few samples of this study predate the infection). Cell type and time point are not known.

This clonotype was counted a few times. This sequence joins TRBV25-1 and TRBJ1-6; no reliable D call. Germline V lookup: CDR1 MGHDK, CDR2 SYGVNS. V dropped 3 bases and J dropped 5 bases, with 5 bases sitting between them. There are 13 residues in the CDR3. The CDR3 DNA follows: TGTGCCAGCAGTGAGCAGGATAATTCACCCCTCCACTTT. Amino acid sequence: CASSEQDNSPLHF.

The chain combines TRBV7-2 with TRBJ2-1; D may match TRBD1 or TRBD2 (5 bases each). From germline, CDR1 is SGHTA and CDR2 FQGNSA. The CDR3 is 14 amino acids. Trimming cost V 0 bases and J 8 bases, with 11 bases left between them. This chain's CDR3 is CASSLAGDRHEQFF. In DNA form, the CDR3 reads TGTGCCAGCAGCTTAGCGGGGGACCGCCATGAGCAGTTCTTC.

The rearrangement uses TRBV4-2 and TRBJ2-3; maybe TRBD2 (6 bases). CDR3 length: 17 residues. The V end lost 2 bases, the J end lost 4 bases, and 19 bases lay between the germline ends. Germline assignment: CDR1 LGHNA and CDR2 YNFKEQ. CDR3 in DNA: TGTGCCAGCAGCCAAAGCCCCGGGGGTATCCTCCCAGATACGCAGTATTTT. Residues: CASSQSPGGILPDTQYF.

The chain joins TRBV2 to TRBJ1-5; D is perhaps TRBD1 (6 bases). The CDR3 is 13 amino acids. V was pared by 6 bases and J by 5 bases, with 11 bases between. Germline CDR1 and CDR2: SNHLY and FYNNEI. CDR3 in DNA: TGTGCCAGCAGAAAGGGGGAGGATCAGCCCCAGCATTTT. This sequence encodes CASRKGEDQPQHF.

The gene calls are TRBV7-3 and TRBJ2-5; TRBD2 aligns across 8 bases. The length of the CDR3 is 15 residues. V lost 5 bases and J lost 4; bases outside the gene matches: 9. Germline V gene data show CDR1 as SGHTA and CDR2 as FQGTGA. The CDR3 bases are TGTGCCAGCAGCCAAAACGGGGGGGAAGGAGAGACCCAGTACTTC. Protein product: CASSQNGGEGETQYF.

The chain links TRBV29-1 to TRBJ2-3; the D is unclear. V dropped 8 bases and J dropped 5 bases, with 20 bases sitting between them. Germline V CDR1 and CDR2: SQVTM, ANQGSEA. CDR3 length: 14 residues. CDR3 sequence (DNA): TGCAGCTCCAGACCGAGCAGGATGGGAGATACGCAGTATTTT. It specifies CSSRPSRMGDTQYF.

This clonotype was counted a few times. The rearrangement uses TRBV30 and TRBJ1-3; the D is unclear. Germline loops: CDR1 GTSNPN, CDR2 SVGIG (reference sequence). The V and J ends lost 4 bases and 0 bases respectively, with 10 bases between them. This CDR3 contains 14 residues. The CDR3: CAWTLGFSGNTIYF. The CDR3 DNA sequence: TGTGCCTGGACTTTAGGCTTCTCTGGAAACACCATATATTTT.

This chain links TRBV2 with TRBJ2-7; D unresolved. The germline CDR1 and CDR2 sequences are SNHLY and FYNNEI. Trimming left V 0 bases short and J 2 bases short, with 14 bases between. This CDR3 is 16 amino acids long. The CDR3 loop reads CASSEAAPGWTYEQYF. In nucleotides, the CDR3 is TGTGCCAGCAGTGAAGCGGCCCCCGGGTGGACCTACGAGCAGTACTTC.